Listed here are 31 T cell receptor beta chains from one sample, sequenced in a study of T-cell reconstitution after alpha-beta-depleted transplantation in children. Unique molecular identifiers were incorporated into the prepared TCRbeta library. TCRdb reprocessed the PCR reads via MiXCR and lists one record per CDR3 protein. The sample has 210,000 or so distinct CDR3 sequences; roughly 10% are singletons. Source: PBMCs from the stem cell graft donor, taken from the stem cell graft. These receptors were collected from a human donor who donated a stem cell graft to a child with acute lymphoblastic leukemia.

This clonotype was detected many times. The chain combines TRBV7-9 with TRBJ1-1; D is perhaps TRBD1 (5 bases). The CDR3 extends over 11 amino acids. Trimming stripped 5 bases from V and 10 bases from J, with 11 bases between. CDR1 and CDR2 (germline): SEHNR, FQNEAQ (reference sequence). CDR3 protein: CASSAGRGAFF. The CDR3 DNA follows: TGTGCCAGCAGCGCTGGTAGGGGAGCTTTCTTT.

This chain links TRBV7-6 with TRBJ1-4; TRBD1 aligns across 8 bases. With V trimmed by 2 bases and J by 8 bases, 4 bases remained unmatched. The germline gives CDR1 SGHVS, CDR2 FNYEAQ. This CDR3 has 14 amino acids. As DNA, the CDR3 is TGTGCCAGCAGCTTACCAGGGGGCGACGAAAAACTGTTTTTT. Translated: CASSLPGGDEKLFF.

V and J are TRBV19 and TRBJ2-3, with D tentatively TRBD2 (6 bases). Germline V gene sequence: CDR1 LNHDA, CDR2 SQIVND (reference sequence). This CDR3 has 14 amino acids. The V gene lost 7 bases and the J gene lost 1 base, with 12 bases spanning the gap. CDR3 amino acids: CASTLGGGTDTQYF. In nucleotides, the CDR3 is TGTGCCAGTACCCTTGGAGGGGGCACAGATACGCAGTATTTT. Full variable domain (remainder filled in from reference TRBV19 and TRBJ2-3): DGGITQSPKYLFRKEGQNVTLSCEQNLNHDAMYWYRQDPGQGLRLIYYSQIVNDFQKGDIAEGYSVSREKKESFPLTVTSAQKNPTAFYLCASTLGGGTDTQYFGPGTRLTVL.

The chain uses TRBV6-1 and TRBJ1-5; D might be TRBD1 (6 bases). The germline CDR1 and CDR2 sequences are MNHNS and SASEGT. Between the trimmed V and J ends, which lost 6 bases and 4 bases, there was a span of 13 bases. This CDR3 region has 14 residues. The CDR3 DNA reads TGTGCCAGCAGCAGGGGAATCGGAAATCAGCCCCAGCATTTT. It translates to CASSRGIGNQPQHF.

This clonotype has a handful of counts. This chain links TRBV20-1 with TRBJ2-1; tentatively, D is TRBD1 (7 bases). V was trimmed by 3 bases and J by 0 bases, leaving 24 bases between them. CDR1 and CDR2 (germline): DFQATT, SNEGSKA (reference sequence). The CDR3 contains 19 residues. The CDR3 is CSASGLSGRDSGSYNEQFF. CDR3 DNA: TGCAGTGCTAGCGGTTTATCCGGGCGGGACAGTGGCTCCTACAATGAGCAGTTCTTC.

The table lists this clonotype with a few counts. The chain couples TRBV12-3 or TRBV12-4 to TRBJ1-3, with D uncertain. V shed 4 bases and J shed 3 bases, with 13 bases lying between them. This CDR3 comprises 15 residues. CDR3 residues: CASSSYTISGNTIYF. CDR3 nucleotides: TGTGCCAGCAGTTCCTATACTATCAGTGGAAACACCATATATTTT.

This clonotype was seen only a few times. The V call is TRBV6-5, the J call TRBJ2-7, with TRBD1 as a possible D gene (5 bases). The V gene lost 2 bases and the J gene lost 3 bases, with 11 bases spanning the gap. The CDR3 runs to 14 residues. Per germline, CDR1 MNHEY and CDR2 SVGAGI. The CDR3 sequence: CASSYDDRLYEQYF. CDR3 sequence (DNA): TGTGCCAGCAGTTACGACGACAGACTCTACGAGCAGTACTTC.

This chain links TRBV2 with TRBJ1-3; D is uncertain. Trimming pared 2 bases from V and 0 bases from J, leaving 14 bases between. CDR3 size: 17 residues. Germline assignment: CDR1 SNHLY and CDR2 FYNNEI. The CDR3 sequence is CASSEILGSTSGNTIYF. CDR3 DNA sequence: TGTGCCAGCAGTGAAATTCTCGGATCTACCTCTGGAAACACCATATATTTT.

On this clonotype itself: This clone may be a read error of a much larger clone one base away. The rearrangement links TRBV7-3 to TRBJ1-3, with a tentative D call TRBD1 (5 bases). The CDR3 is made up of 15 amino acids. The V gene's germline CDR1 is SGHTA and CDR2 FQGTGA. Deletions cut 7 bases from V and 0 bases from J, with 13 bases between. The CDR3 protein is CASINVRGSGNTIYF. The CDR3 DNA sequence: TGTGCCAGCATCAACGTTAGGGGCTCTGGAAACACCATATATTTT.

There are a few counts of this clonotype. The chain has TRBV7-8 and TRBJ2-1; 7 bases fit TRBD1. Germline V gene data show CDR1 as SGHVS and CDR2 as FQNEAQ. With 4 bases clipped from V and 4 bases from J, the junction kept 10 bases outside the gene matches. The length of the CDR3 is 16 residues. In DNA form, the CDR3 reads TGTGCCAGCAGCTCTTACCTCGGGACAGATTACAATGAGCAGTTCTTC. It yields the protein CASSSYLGTDYNEQFF.

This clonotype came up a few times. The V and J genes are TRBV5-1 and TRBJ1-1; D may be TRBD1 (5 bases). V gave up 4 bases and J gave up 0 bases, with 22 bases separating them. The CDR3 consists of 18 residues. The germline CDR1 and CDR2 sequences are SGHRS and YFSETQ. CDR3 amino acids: CASSPQGGSVLMNTEAFF. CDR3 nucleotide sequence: TGCGCCAGCAGCCCCCAGGGTGGCAGCGTCCTCATGAACACTGAAGCTTTCTTT.

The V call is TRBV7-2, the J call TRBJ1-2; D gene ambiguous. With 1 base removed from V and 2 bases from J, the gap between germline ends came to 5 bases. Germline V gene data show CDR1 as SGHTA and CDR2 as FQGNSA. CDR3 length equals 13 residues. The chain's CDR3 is CASSLELNYGYTF. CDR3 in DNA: TGTGCCAGCAGCTTAGAACTAAACTATGGCTACACCTTC.

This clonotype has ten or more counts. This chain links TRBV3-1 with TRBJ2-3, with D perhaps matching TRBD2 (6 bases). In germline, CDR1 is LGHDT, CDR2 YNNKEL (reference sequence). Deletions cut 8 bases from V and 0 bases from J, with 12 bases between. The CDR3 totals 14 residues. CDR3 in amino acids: CASGLGRSTDTQYF. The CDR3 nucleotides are TGTGCCAGCGGTCTGGGGAGGAGCACAGATACGCAGTATTTT.

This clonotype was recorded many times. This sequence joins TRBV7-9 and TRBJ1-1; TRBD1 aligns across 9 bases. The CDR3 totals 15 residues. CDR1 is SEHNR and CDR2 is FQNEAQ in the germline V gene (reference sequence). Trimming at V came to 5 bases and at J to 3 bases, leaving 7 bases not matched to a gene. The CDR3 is CASSPPQGADTEAFF. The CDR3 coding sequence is TGTGCCAGCAGCCCCCCACAGGGGGCAGACACTGAAGCTTTCTTT.

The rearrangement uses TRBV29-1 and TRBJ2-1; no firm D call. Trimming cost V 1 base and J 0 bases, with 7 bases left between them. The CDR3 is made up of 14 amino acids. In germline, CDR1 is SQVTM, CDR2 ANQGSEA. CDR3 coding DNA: TGCAGCGTTGAAGGGACGGACTCCTACAATGAGCAGTTCTTC. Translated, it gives CSVEGTDSYNEQFF.

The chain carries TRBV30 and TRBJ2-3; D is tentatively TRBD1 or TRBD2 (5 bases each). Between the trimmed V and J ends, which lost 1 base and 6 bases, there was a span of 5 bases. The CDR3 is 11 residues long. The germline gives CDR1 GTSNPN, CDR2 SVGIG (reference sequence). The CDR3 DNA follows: TGTGCCTGGAGTGGGGGGGATACGCAGTATTTT. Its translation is CAWSGGDTQYF.

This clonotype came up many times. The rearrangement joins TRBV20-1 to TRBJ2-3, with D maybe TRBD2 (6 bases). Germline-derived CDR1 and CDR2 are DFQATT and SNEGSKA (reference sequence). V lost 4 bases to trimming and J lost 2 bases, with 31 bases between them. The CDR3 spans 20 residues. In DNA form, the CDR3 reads TGCAGTGCTACGTTGGGATATTCCAATTGGCGGAGGGGTGCCACAGATACGCAGTATTTT. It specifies CSATLGYSNWRRGATDTQYF.

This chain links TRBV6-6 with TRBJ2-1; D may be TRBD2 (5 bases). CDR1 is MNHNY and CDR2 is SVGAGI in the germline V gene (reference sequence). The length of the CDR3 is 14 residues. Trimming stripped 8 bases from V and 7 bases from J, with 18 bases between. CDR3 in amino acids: CASLGGNTMNEQFF. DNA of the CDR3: TGTGCCAGCCTCGGAGGAAACACGATGAATGAGCAGTTCTTC.

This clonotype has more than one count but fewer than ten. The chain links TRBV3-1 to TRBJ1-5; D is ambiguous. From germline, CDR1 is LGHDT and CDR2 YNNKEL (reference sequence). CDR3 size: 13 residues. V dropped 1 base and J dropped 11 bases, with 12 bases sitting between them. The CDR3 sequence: CASSQGWRGAQHF. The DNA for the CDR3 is TGTGCCAGCAGCCAAGGGTGGCGAGGTGCCCAGCATTTT.

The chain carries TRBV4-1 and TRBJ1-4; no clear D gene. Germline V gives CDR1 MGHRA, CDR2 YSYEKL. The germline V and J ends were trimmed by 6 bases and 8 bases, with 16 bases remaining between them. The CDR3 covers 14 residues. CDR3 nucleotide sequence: TGCGCCAGCAGTCAGGTGTCGGGTAGGGAAAAACTGTTTTTT. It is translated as CASSQVSGREKLFF.

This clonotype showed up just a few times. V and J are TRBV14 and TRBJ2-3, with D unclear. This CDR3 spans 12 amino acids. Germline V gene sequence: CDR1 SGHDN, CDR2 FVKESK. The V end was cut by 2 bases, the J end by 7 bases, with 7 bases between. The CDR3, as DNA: TGTGCCAGCAGCCAATCGGTAAATACGCAGTATTTT. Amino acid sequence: CASSQSVNTQYF.

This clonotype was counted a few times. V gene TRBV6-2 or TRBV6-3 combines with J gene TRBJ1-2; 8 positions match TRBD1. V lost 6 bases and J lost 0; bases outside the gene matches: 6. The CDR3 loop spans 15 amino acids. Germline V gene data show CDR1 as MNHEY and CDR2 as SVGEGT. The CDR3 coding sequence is TGTGCCAGCAGCGACGGGACAGGCCCTAACTATGGCTACACCTTC. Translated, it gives CASSDGTGPNYGYTF.

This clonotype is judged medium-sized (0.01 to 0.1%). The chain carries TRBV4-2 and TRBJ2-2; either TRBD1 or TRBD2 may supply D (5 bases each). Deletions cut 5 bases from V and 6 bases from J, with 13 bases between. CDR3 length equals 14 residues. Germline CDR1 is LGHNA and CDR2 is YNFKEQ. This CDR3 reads CASSGRDAAGELFF. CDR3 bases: TGTGCCAGCAGCGGAAGGGACGCGGCCGGGGAGCTGTTTTTT.

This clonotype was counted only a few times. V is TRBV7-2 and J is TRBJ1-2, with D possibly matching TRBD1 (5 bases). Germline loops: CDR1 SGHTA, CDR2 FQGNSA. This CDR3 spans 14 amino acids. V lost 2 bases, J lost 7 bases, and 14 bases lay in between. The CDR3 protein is CASSLITGGGGYTF. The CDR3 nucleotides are TGTGCCAGCAGCTTAATAACGGGGGGAGGTGGCTACACCTTC.

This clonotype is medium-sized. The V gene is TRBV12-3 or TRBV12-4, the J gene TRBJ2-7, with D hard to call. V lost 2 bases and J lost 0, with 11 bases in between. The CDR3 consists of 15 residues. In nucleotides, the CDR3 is TGTGCCAGCAGTTTAAGAAGGGCCGGCTCCTACGAGCAGTACTTC. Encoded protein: CASSLRRAGSYEQYF.

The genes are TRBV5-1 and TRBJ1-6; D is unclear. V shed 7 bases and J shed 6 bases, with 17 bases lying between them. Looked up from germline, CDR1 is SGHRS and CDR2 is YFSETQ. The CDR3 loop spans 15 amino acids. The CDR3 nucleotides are TGCGCCAGCCGACGAGGCCAGGCGGGTAATTCACCCCTCCACTTT. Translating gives CASRRGQAGNSPLHF. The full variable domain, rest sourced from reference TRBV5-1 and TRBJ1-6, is KAGVTQTPRYLIKTRGQQVTLSCSPISGHRSVSWYQQTPGQGLQFLFEYFSETQRNKGNFPGRFSGRQFSNSRSEMNVSTLELGDSALYLCASRRGQAGNSPLHFGNGTRLTVT.

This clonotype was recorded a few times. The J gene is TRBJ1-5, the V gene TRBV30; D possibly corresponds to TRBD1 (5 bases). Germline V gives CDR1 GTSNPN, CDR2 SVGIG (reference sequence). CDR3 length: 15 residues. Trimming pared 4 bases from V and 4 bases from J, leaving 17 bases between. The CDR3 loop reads CAWTLTGGINQPQHF. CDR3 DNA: TGTGCCTGGACCCTAACCGGGGGGATAAATCAGCCCCAGCATTTT.

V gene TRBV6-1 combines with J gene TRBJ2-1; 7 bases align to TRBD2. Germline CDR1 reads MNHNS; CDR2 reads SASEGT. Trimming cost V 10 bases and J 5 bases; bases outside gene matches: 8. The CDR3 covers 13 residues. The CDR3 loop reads CATRPGGNNEQFF. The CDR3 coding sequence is TGTGCCACCCGCCCCGGGGGGAACAATGAGCAGTTCTTC.

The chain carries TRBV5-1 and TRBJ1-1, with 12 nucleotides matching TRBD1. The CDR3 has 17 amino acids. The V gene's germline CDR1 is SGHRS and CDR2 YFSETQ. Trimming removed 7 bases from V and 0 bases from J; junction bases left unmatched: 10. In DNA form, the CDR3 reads TGCGCCAGCGGATCCCCGGGACAGGGGGCCTTGAACACTGAAGCTTTCTTT. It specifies CASGSPGQGALNTEAFF.

The CDR3 reads CASSQVASGVYQETQYF. DNA of the CDR3: TGTGCCAGCAGCCAAGTAGCTAGCGGGGTGTACCAAGAGACCCAGTACTTC. This chain connects TRBV4-2 to TRBJ2-5, with 9 bases identical to TRBD2. V gave up 1 base and J gave up 0 bases; unmatched junction bases: 6. The CDR3 sequence is 17 residues long. Germline-derived CDR1 and CDR2 are LGHNA and YNFKEQ.

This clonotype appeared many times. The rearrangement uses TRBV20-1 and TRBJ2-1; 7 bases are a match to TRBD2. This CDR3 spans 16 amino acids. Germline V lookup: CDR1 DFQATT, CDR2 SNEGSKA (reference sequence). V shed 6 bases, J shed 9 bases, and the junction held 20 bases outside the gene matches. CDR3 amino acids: CSALTGTTDRLGEQFF. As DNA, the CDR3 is TGCAGTGCCCTCACGGGGACTACGGATCGTTTGGGTGAGCAGTTCTTC.